A single T cell receptor beta chain is shown here with its context. Its target is not known. This entry comes from a study of cytomegalovirus exposure and HLA in healthy donors. The V and J ends lost 6 bases and 3 bases, in that order; junction bases with no gene match: 14. Germline-derived CDR1 and CDR2 are KGHSH and LQKENI. The CDR3 sequence is 17 residues long. Overall study findings and caveats: Whilst most TCR sequences proved rare, a subset of public TCRs occurred across many donors. CMV serostatus was the sole immune exposure information available. Accounts indicate the classifier identified cytomegalovirus status with strong specificity and sensitivity.

Use of 60 Vbeta and 13 Jbeta primers characterized the PCR. Using immunoSEQ multiplex PCR, the repertoire was profiled, and TCRdb retains in-frame clones only, with some absent. This repertoire includes around 100,000 clones. Each donor was healthy, and each was a bone marrow donor. The sequenced sample was PBMCs. This receptor was identified in a man in his forties in good health and CMV-seronegative. This chain links TRBV18 with TRBJ2-7; 10 bases fit TRBD2. The CDR3 DNA follows: TGTGCCAGCTCTCAAATCCCAGGGTCTAGCGGGAGCTACGAGCAGTACTTC. It translates to CASSQIPGSSGSYEQYF. The variable domain in full, with the rest retrieved from reference TRBV18 and TRBJ2-7, is NAGVMQNPRHLVRRRGQEARLRCSPMKGHSHVYWYRQLPEEGLKFMVYLQKENIIDESGMPKERFSAEFPKEGPSILRIQQVVRGDSAAYFCASSQIPGSSGSYEQYFGPGTRLTVT.